These T cell receptor beta chains were read from a single sample in a study of T cells after somatic rescue of genetic block. TCRdb's table, derived via immunoSEQ multiplex PCR, lists solely in-frame clones and lacks some. Of 10,000 or so clones listed, 71% are singletons. What was sequenced was peripheral blood mononuclear cells (PBMCs). These receptors originate from a boy younger than 18. The CDR3 runs from the conserved cysteine through the conserved F or W. D genes are given only for firm matches. Size values are once, few and many counts, or a class for expanded clones, and some rows have none.

CDR3nt | CDR3aa | abundance | len | j_gene | d_gene | v_gene
TGTGCCAGCAGTTACTCGCGGGGGATGAACACTGAAGCTTTCTTT | CASSYSRGMNTEAFF | - | 15 | TRBJ1-1 | - | TRBV6-6
TGTGCCAGCAGTTCACCAGGCTCCTATAATTCACCCCTCCACTTT | CASSSPGSYNSPLHF | - | 15 | TRBJ1-6 | - | TRBV6-5
TGTGCTAGCAGCTTAGCTCCAGCGGGAGTAGCAGATACGCAGTATTTT | CASSLAPAGVADTQYF | - | 16 | TRBJ2-3 | TRBD2 | TRBV7-7
TGTGCCAGCAGCCGTGACCTCGTAAACTATGGCTACACCTTC | CASSRDLVNYGYTF | - | 14 | TRBJ1-2 | - | TRBV28
TGCGCCAGCAGCCCCGGGGGTTCAGTACTCACCGGGGAGCTGTTTTTT | CASSPGGSVLTGELFF | - | 16 | TRBJ2-2 | - | TRBV5-1
TGTGCCAGCACCAACTTACTGGACAGGAGCTACGAGCAGTACTTC | CASTNLLDRSYEQYF | - | 15 | TRBJ2-7 | TRBD1 | TRBV6-1
TGTGCCAGCAGCCGTTCACAGGGGGCGCTGAATAACTATGGCTACACCTTC | CASSRSQGALNNYGYTF | few | 17 | TRBJ1-2 | TRBD1 | TRBV11-2
TGTGCCAGCTCTCGCCGGGACTCCTCCTACAATGAGCAGTTCTTC | CASSRRDSSYNEQFF | - | 15 | TRBJ2-1 | - | TRBV13
TGTGCCAGCAGCGTAGGGAGCAATCAGCCCCAGCATTTT | CASSVGSNQPQHF | - | 13 | TRBJ1-5 | - | TRBV9
TGTGCCAGCAGACGTACGGGGACAGGGGCCACCGGGGAGCTGTTTTTT | CASRRTGTGATGELFF | - | 16 | TRBJ2-2 | TRBD1 | TRBV5-4
TGTGCCAGCAGCCTCGGCCCCTATAATTCACCCCTCCACTTT | CASSLGPYNSPLHF | - | 14 | TRBJ1-6 | - | TRBV7-4
TGCGCCAGCAGCTTGGCTCAGCTTAACTATGGCTACACCTTC | CASSLAQLNYGYTF | few | 14 | TRBJ1-2 | - | TRBV5-1
TGTGCCAGCAGTTTAAGCGACGCCGGCTCTGGAAACACCATATATTTT | CASSLSDAGSGNTIYF | - | 16 | TRBJ1-3 | - | TRBV28
TGTGCCAGCAGGGCTCGCCTAGCGGGGGTGAAAGAGACCCAGTACTTC | CASRARLAGVKETQYF | - | 16 | TRBJ2-5 | TRBD2 | TRBV9
TGTGCCAGCAGTGTGACTTCGGACAGCAATCAGCCCCAGCATTTT | CASSVTSDSNQPQHF | large | 15 | TRBJ1-5 | - | TRBV6-1
TGTGCCAGCAGCTTAGGACCCGGTTACGAGCAGTACTTC | CASSLGPGYEQYF | few | 13 | TRBJ2-7 | - | TRBV7-9
TGTGCCAGCTCACCGCGGGGACTAGCGGGAGTCACAGATACGCAGTATTTT | CASSPRGLAGVTDTQYF | - | 17 | TRBJ2-3 | TRBD2 | TRBV18
TGTGCCAGCAGCCCAGACAAGTCTGGAAACACCATATATTTT | CASSPDKSGNTIYF | - | 14 | TRBJ1-3 | - | TRBV6-6